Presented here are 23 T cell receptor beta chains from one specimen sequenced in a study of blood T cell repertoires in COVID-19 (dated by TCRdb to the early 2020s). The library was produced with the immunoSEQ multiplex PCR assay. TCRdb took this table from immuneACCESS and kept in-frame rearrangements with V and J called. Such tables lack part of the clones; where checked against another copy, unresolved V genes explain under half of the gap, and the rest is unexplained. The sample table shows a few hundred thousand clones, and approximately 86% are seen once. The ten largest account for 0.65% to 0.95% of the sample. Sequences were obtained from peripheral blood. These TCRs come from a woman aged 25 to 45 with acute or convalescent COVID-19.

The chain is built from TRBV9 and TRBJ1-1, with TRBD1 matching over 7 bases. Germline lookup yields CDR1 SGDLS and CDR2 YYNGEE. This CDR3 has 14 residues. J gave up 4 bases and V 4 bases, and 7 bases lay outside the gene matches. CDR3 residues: CASSPFDRATEAFF. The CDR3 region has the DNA TGTGCCAGCAGCCCATTCGACAGGGCCACTGAAGCTTTCTTT.

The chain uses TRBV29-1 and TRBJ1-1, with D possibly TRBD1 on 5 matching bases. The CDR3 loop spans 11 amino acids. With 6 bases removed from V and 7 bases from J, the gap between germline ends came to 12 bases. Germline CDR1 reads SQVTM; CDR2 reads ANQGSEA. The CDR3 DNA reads TGCAGCGTACAGACAGTCTATGAAGCTTTCTTT. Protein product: CSVQTVYEAFF.

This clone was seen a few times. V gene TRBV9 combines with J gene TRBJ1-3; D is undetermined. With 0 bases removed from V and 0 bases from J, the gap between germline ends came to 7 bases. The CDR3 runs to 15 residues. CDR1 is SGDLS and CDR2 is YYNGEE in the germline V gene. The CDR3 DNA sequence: TGTGCCAGCAGCGTAGAGCCGAACTCTGGAAACACCATATATTTT. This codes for CASSVEPNSGNTIYF.

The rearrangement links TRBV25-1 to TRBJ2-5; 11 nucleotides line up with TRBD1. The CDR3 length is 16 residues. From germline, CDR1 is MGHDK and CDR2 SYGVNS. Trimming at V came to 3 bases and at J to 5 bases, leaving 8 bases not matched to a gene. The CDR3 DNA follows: TGTGCCAGCAGTGATCGGCGGACAGGGGGCGCGGAGACCCAGTACTTC. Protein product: CASSDRRTGGAETQYF.

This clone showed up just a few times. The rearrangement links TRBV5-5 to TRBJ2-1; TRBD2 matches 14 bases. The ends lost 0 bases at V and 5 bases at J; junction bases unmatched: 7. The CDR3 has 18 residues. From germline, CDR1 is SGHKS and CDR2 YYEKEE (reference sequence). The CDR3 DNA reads TGTGCCAGCAGCTTGGGACTAGCGGGAGGGCCCCTAGACAATGAGCAGTTCTTC. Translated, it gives CASSLGLAGGPLDNEQFF.

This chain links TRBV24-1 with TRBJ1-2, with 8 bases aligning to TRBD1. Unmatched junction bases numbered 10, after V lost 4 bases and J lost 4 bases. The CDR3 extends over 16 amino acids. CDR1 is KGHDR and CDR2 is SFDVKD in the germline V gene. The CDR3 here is CATSDPSSDRVYGYTF. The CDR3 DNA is TGTGCCACCAGTGACCCCTCTTCGGACAGGGTCTATGGCTACACCTTC.

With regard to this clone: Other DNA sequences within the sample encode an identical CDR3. The CDR3 DNA reads TGTGCCATCAGTGATCCAGCAACTAATGAAAAACTGTTTTTT. Its protein is CAISDPATNEKLFF. The chain joins TRBV10-3 to TRBJ1-4; no reliable D call. V was trimmed by 3 bases and J by 0 bases, leaving 5 bases between them. In germline, CDR1 is ENHRY, CDR2 SYGVKD. This CDR3 is 14 amino acids long.

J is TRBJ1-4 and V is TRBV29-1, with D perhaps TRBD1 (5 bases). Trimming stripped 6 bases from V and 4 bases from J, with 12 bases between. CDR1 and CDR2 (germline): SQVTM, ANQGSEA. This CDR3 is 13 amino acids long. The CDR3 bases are TGCAGCGTATCGGGACTGCTTAATGAAAAACTGTTTTTT. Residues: CSVSGLLNEKLFF.

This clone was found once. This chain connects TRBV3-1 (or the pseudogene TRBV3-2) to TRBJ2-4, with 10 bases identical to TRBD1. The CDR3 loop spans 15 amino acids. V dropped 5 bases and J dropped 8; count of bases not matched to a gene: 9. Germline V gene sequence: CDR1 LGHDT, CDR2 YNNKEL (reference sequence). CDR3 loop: CASSMDRTGGDIQYF. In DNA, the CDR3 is TGTGCCAGCAGCATGGACAGGACAGGGGGGGACATTCAGTACTTC.

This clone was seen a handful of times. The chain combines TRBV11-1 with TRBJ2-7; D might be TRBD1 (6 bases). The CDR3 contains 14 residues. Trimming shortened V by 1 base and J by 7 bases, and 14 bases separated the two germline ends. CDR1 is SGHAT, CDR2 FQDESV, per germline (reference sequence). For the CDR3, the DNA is TGTGCCAGCAGCTTAGGGACAGCCAAGGGGGAGCAGTACTTC. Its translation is CASSLGTAKGEQYF. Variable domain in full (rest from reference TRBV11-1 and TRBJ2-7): EAEVAQSPRYKITEKSQAVAFWCDPISGHATLYWYRQILGQGPELLVQFQDESVVDDSQLPKDRFSAERLKGVDSTLKIQPAELGDSAMYLCASSLGTAKGEQYFGPGTRLTVT.

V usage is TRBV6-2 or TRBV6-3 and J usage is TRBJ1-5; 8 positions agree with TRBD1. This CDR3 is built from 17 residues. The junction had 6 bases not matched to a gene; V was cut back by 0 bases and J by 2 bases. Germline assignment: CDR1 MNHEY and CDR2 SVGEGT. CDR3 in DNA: TGTGCCAGCAGTTACTCGACACCGGGACAGGGCAATCAGCCCCAGCATTTT. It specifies CASSYSTPGQGNQPQHF.

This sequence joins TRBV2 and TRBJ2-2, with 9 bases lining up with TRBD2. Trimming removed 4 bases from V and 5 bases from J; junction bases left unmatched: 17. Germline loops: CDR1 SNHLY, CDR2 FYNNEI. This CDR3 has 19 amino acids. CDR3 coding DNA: TGTGCCAGCAGTGGGGGTAGTGTAGCGGGAGATGGAAGAACCGGGGAGCTGTTTTTT. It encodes CASSGGSVAGDGRTGELFF.

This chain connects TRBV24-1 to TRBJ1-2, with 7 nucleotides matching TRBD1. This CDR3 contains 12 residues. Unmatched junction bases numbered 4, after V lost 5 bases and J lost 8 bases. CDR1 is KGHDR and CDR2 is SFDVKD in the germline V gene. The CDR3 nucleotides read TGTGCCACCAGTGTCCAGACAGGGGGCTACACCTTC. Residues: CATSVQTGGYTF.

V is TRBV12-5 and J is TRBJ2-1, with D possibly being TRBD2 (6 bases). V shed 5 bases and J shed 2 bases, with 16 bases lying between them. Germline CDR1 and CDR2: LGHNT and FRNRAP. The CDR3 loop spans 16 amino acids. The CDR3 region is CASGMTFGGTYNEQFF. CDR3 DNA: TGTGCTAGTGGTATGACCTTTGGGGGGACCTACAATGAGCAGTTCTTC.

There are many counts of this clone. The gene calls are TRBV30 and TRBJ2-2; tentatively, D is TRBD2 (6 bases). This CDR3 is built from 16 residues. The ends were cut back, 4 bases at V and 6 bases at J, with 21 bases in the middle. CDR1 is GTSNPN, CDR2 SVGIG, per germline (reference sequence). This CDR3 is CAWKYSGRVNPGELFF. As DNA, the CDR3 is TGTGCCTGGAAGTATAGCGGCAGGGTTAACCCCGGGGAGCTGTTTTTT.

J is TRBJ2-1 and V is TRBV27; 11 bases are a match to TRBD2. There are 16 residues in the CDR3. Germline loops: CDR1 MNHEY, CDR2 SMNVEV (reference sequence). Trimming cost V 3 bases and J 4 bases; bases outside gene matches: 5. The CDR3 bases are TGTGCCAGCAGTTTTAGGGGGACTAGCGGATACAATGAGCAGTTCTTC. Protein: CASSFRGTSGYNEQFF.

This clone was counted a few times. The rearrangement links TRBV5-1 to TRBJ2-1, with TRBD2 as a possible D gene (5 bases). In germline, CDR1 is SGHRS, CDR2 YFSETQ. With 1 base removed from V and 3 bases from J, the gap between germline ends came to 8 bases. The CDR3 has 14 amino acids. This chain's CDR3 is CASSLSGSYNEQFF. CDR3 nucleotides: TGCGCCAGCAGCTTGAGCGGAAGCTACAATGAGCAGTTCTTC.

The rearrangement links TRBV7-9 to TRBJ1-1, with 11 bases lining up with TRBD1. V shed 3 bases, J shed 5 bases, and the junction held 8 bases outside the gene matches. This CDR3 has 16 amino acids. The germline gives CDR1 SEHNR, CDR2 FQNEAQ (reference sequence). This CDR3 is CASSFLPGQGGTEAFF. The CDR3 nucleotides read TGTGCCAGCAGCTTTTTACCGGGACAGGGGGGGACTGAAGCTTTCTTT.

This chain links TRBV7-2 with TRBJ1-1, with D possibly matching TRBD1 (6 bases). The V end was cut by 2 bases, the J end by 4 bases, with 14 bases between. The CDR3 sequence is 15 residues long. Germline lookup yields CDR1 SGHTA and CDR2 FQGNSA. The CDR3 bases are TGTGCCAGCAGCTTACAGGGGCGGTTGGGCACTGAAGCTTTCTTT. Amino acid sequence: CASSLQGRLGTEAFF.

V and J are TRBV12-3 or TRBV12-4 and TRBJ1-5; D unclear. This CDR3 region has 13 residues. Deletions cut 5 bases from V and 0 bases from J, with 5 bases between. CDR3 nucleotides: TGTGCCAGCAGTCAGTATAGCAATCAGCCCCAGCATTTT. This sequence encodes CASSQYSNQPQHF.

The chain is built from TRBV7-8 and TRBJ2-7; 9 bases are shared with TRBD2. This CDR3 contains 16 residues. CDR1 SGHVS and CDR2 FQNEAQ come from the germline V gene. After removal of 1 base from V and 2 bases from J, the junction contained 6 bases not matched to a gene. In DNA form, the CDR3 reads TGTGCCAGCAGCTTAGATTCGGCGGGAGGGACCTACGAGCAGTACTTC. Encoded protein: CASSLDSAGGTYEQYF.

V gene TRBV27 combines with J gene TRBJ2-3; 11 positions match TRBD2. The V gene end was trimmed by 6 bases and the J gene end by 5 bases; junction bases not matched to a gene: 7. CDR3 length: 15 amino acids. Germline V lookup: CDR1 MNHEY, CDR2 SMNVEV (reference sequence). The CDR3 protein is CASSGTSGLQDTQYF. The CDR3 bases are TGTGCCAGCAGCGGGACTAGCGGTTTGCAAGATACGCAGTATTTT.

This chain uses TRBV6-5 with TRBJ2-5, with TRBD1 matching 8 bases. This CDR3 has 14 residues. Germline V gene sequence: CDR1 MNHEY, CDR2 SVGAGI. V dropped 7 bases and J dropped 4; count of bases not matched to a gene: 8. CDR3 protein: CASTPPGTGETQYF. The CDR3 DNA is TGTGCCAGCACCCCCCCCGGGACAGGAGAGACCCAGTACTTC.